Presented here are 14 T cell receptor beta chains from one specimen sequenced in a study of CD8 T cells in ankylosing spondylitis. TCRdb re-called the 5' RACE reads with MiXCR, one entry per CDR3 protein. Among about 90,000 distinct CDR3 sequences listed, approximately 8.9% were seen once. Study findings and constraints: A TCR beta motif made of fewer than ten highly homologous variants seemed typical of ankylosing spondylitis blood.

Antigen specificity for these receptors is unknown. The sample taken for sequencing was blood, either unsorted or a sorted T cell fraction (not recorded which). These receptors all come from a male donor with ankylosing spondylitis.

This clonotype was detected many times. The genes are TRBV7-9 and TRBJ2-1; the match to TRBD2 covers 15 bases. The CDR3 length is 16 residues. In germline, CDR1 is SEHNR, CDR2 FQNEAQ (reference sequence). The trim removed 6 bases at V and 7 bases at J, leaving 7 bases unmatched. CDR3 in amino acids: CASRDLGTSGRNEQFF. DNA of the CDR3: TGTGCCAGCAGGGATCTCGGGACTAGCGGGAGGAATGAGCAGTTCTTC. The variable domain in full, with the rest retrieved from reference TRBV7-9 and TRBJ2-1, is DTGVSQNPRHKITKRGQNVTFRCDPISEHNRLYWYRQTLGQGPEFLTYFQNEAQLEKSRLLSDRFSAERPKGSFSTLEIQRTEQGDSAMYLCASRDLGTSGRNEQFFGPGTRLTVL.

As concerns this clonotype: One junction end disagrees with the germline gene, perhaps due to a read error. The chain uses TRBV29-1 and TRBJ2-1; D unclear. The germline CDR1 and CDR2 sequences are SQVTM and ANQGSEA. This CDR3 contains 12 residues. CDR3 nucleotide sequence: TGCAACGTTGATCACCCCCCCAATGAGCAGTTCTTC. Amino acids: CNVDHPPNEQFF.

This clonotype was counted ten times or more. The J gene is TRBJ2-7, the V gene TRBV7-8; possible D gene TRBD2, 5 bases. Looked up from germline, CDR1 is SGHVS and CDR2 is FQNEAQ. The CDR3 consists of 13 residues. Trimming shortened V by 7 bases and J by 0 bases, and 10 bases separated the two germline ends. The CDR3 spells CASTSGSSYEQYF. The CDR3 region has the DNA TGTGCCAGCACCTCGGGGAGCTCCTACGAGCAGTACTTC. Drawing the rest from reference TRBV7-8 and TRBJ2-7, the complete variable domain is GAGVSQSPRYKVAKRGQDVALRCDPISGHVSLFWYQQALGQGPEFLTYFQNEAQLDKSGLPSDRFFAERPEGSVSTLKIQRTQQEDSAVYLCASTSGSSYEQYFGPGTRLTVT.

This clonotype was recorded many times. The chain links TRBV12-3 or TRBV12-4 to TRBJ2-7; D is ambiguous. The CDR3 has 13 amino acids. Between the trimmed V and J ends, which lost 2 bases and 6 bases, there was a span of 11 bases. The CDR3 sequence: CASSLRIRGEQYF. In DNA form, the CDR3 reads TGTGCCAGCAGTTTAAGAATTCGAGGCGAGCAGTACTTC.

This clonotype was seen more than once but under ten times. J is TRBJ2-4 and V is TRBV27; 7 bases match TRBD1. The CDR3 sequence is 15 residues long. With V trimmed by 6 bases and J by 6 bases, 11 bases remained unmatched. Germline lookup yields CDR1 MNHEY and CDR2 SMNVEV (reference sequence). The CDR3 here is CASSPRQGSGNIQYF. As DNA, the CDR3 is TGTGCCAGCAGCCCAAGACAGGGCTCGGGAAACATTCAGTACTTC.

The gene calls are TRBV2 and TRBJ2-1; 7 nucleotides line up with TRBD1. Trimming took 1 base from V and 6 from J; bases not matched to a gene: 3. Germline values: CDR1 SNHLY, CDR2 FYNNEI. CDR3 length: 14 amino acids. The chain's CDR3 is CASSEVAGGNEQFF. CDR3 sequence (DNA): TGTGCCAGCAGTGAAGTGGCAGGGGGCAATGAGCAGTTCTTC.

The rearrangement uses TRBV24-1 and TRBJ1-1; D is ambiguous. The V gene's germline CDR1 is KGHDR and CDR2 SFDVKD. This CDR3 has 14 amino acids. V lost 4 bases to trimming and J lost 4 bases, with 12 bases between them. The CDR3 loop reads CATSDPARGTEAFF. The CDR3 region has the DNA TGTGCCACCAGTGACCCCGCGCGCGGCACTGAAGCTTTCTTT.

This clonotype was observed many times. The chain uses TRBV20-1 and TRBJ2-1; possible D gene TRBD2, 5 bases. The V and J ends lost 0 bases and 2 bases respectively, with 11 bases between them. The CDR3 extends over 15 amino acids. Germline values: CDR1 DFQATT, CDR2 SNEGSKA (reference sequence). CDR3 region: CSARDSGTAYNEQFF. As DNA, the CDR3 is TGCAGTGCTAGAGATTCGGGAACCGCCTACAATGAGCAGTTCTTC.

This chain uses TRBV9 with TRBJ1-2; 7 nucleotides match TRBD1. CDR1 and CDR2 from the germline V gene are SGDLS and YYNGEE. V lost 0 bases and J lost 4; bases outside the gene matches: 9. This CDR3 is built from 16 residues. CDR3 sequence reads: CASSVDRGGFGYGYTF. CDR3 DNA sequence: TGTGCCAGCAGCGTAGACAGGGGTGGTTTCGGCTATGGCTACACCTTC.

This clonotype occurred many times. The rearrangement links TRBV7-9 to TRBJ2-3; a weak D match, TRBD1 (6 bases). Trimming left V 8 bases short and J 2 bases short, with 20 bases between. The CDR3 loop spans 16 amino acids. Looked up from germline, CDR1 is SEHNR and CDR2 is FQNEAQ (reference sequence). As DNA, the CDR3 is TGTGCCAGCGCCTTGGGGCAGGGGAGAATCACAGATACGCAGTATTTT. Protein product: CASALGQGRITDTQYF.

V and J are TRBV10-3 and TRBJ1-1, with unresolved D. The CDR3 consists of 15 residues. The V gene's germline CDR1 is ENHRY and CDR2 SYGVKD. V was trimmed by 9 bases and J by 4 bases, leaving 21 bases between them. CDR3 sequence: CAIAPGQALGTEAFF. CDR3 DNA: TGTGCCATAGCCCCGGGCCAGGCCCTGGGCACTGAAGCTTTCTTT.

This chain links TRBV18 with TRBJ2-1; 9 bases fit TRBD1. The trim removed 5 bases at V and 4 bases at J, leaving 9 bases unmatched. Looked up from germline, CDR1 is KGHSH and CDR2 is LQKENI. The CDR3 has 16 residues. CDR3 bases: TGTGCCAGCTCAACGGGGACAGGGACCTTATACAATGAGCAGTTCTTC. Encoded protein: CASSTGTGTLYNEQFF.

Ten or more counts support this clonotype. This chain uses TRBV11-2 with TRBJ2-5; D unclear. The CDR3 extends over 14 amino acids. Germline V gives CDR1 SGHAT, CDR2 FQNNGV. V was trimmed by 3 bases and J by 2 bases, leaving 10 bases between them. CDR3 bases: TGTGCCAGCAGCTTCCCAGGATTTCAAGAGACCCAGTACTTC. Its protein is CASSFPGFQETQYF.

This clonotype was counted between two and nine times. CDR3 amino acids: CASSLSWGSYNEQFF. The CDR3 nucleotides are TGTGCCAGCAGCCTGTCTTGGGGCTCCTACAATGAGCAGTTCTTC. The chain recombines TRBV11-2 with TRBJ2-1; D ambiguous. The CDR3 has 15 amino acids. Trimming took 5 bases from V and 0 from J, leaving 11 bases between them. Germline CDR1 is SGHAT and CDR2 is FQNNGV.